This T cell receptor (beta chain) was captured by sequencing in a study of CXCR3-negative and CXCR3-positive naive CD8 T cells (dated by TCRdb to between 2018 and 2021). With respect to the entire study: In total, approximately 130 million TRB reads were obtained, or roughly 1.5 +/- 0.3 million reads per library. Data from about 10 donors, pooled across two independent experiments, went into the diversity and physicochemical repertoire analyses. TRBV-TRBJ cluster analysis included naive subsets from roughly 5 donors and memory cells from 3 donors.

The sequencer was a NextSeq 550. The Human TCR Profiling Kit (MiLaboratory) was used to make UMI-labeled 5' RACE TRB cDNA libraries. The full amount of extracted RNA was used for cDNA synthesis, and the full amount of resulting cDNA was used for PCR amplification. Libraries were prepared in parallel with an identical number of PCR cycles. The study's own analysis went as follows. About 50,000 +/- 10,000 unique UMI-labeled TRB cDNA molecules per library were extracted with MIGEC and MiXCR, with at least two reads per UMI required. On average, each library contained approximately 40,000 +/- 10,000 functional in-frame TRB CDR3 nucleotide clonotypes without stop codons. After each sample was downsampled to 5000 UMI-labeled TRB molecules, VDJtools was used to calculate diversity metrics such as normalized Shannon-Wiener and Chao1. VDJtools was used to calculate clonotype-size-weighted physicochemical properties of the central five CDR3 residues, namely interaction energy, strength, volume and Kidera factor 4. TCRdb reprocessed the public reads and reports one entry per CDR3 protein sequence, without DNA. V and J calls and clone size were set by TCRdb, not the authors. The table for this sample shows some 61,000 distinct CDR3 sequences. Of the sample, more than 4% is held by the ten largest clones.

General findings and caveats noted by the study authors: Compared with CXCR3-negative naive cells, CXCR3-positive naive cells had TRB CDR3s with higher hydrophobicity (lower Kidera factor 4), lower energy, and higher strength and volume indices. Both naive subsets had comparably high repertoire diversity, while memory CD8+ T cells had much lower repertoire diversity. Freshly isolated PBMCs were used for most assays because CXCR3 expression partially decreased after cryopreservation. Because surface CD5, which has been linked to self-reactivity in mice, was comparable between naive subsets, TCR interaction strength was also inferred from TRB CDR3 physicochemical properties. Within the same donor, TRBV-TRBJ usage looked similar between naive CXCR3-negative and CXCR3-positive cells, but memory cells had distinct patterns.

Taken from cysteine to phenylalanine, the CDR3 has 11 residues. The DNA is not on file. CDR1 MNHEY and CDR2 SVGEGT are derived from the germline V gene. A remark on this clonotype: Its cognate antigen has yet to be identified.

Each CD8+ T cell subset was flow-sorted in triplicate, and around 300,000 cells per subset were placed directly into RLT lysis buffer. To keep memory contaminants out, a stringent definition of naive CD8+ T cells was applied: CD45RO-CCR7+CD27+CD95-. Using standard density gradient centrifugation, peripheral blood mononuclear cells were isolated from buffy coats. A FACSAria III was used to flow-sort naive CXCR3-negative and CXCR3-positive CD8+ T cells. An RNeasy Mini Kit was used to extract total RNA from the sorted cells. The rearranged segments are TRBV6-2 or TRBV6-3 and TRBJ2-1; TCRdb gives TRBD1 as the D gene, but with no DNA this cannot be confirmed. Source material: naive CXCR3- CD8+ T cells from blood. The cell subset or site tag for this specimen amounts to: CD45RO-CCR7+CD27+CD95- naive CD8+ T cells lacking CXCR3 (TNR3-). The sequence was collected from a human donor in good health. Some clones in this sample may be carry-over from other donors' samples. The CDR3 region: CASSRGGEQFF.